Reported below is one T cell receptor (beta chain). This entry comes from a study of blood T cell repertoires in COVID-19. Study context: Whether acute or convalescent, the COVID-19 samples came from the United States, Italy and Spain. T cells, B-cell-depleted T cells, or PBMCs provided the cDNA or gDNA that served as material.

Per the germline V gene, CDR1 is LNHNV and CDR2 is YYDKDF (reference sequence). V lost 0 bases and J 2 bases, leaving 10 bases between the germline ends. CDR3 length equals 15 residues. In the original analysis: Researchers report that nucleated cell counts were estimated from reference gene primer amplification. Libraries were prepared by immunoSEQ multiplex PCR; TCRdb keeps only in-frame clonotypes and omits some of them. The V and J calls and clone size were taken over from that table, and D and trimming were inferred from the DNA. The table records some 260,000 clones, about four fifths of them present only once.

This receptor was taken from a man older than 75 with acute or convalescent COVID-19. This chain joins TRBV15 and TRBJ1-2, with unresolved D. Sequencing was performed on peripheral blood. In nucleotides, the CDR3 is TGTGCCACCAGCAGAGATTGGGAGGACAACTATGGCTACACCTTC. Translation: CATSRDWEDNYGYTF.